The sequence of this TCR beta chain was determined in a study of CD8 T cells in ankylosing spondylitis. Study results and limitations: Disease-associated clones were reportedly significantly overrepresented in matched ankylosing spondylitis synovial fluid. There were earlier reports of some motif variants in reactive arthritis synovial fluid and blood. Seemingly characteristic of ankylosing spondylitis blood was a TCR beta motif consisting of about 8 highly homologous variants.

The CDR3 totals 17 residues. With 4 bases removed from V and 0 bases from J, the gap between germline ends came to 21 bases. Germline values: CDR1 SQVTM, CDR2 ANQGSEA. Ten or more counts support this clonotype. The antigen is unknown. Quantitative 5'-RACE with molecular barcodes produced the TCR beta libraries. Using its own MiXCR run on the 5' RACE reads, TCRdb lists one record per CDR3 protein. Of about 69,000 distinct CDR3 sequences listed, approximately 5.3% are singletons. The sample taken for sequencing was blood, either unsorted or a sorted T cell fraction (not recorded which). The origin of this receptor is a male donor with ankylosing spondylitis or in good health (not recorded which). This chain joins TRBV29-1 and TRBJ1-1; the D is unclear. This chain's CDR3 is CSVAQLPGFNLNTEAFF. CDR3 nucleotides: TGCAGCGTTGCCCAACTGCCGGGGTTCAACTTGAACACTGAAGCTTTCTTT.